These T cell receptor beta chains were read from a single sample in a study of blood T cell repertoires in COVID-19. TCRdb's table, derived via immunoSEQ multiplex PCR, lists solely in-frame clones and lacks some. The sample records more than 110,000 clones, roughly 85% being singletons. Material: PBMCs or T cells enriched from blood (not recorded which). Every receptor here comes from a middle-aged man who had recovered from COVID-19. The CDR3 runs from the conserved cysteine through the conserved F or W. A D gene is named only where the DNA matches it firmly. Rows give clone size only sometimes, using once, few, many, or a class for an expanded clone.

cdr3_nt: TGTGCCAGCAGCTTAGTAGCGGGGGGACTGAACACCGGGGAGCTGTTTTTT
cdr3_aa: CASSLVAGGLNTGELFF
d_call: TRBD2
clone_size: .
v_call: TRBV7-3
j_call: TRBJ2-2
cdr3_length: 17

cdr3_nt: TGTGCCAGCTCACCCTCGGGACTAGGTGCCTACGAGCAGTACTTC
cdr3_aa: CASSPSGLGAYEQYF
d_call: TRBD2
clone_size: .
v_call: TRBV18
j_call: TRBJ2-7
cdr3_length: 15

cdr3_nt: TGTGCCAGCAGCGTAAGGCGGGATAATTCACCCCTCCACTTT
cdr3_aa: CASSVRRDNSPLHF
d_call: .
clone_size: .
v_call: TRBV9
j_call: TRBJ1-6
cdr3_length: 14

cdr3_nt: TGTGCCAGCTCAGCGGGGGAGGGGGAAAACAATCAGCCCCAGCATTTT
cdr3_aa: CASSAGEGENNQPQHF
d_call: .
clone_size: .
v_call: TRBV18
j_call: TRBJ1-5
cdr3_length: 16

cdr3_nt: TGTGCCAGCAGCCCTACCCCCGGGACAGGGGTTGCTGAGCAGTACTTC
cdr3_aa: CASSPTPGTGVAEQYF
d_call: TRBD1
clone_size: .
v_call: TRBV7-3
j_call: TRBJ2-7
cdr3_length: 16

cdr3_nt: TGTGCCAGCAGTTTAGACAGGATCTACAATGAGCAGTTCTTC
cdr3_aa: CASSLDRIYNEQFF
d_call: .
clone_size: .
v_call: TRBV27
j_call: TRBJ2-1
cdr3_length: 14

cdr3_nt: TGTGCCAGCCAGAGCGGGACTAGCGGGAGAGGGGAGCAGTTCTTC
cdr3_aa: CASQSGTSGRGEQFF
d_call: TRBD2
clone_size: .
v_call: TRBV7-3
j_call: TRBJ2-1
cdr3_length: 15

cdr3_nt: TGTGCCAGCAGCCCTAGACAGGGATCGGGCTACAATGAGCAGTTCTTC
cdr3_aa: CASSPRQGSGYNEQFF
d_call: TRBD1
clone_size: .
v_call: TRBV9
j_call: TRBJ2-1
cdr3_length: 16

cdr3_nt: TGTGCCACCGGGGAGACAGATACGCAGTATTTT
cdr3_aa: CATGETDTQYF
d_call: .
clone_size: .
v_call: TRBV7-9
j_call: TRBJ2-3
cdr3_length: 11

cdr3_nt: TGCGCCAGCAGCGTGGGACAGGGTGGAGGAAACACCATATATTTT
cdr3_aa: CASSVGQGGGNTIYF
d_call: TRBD1
clone_size: .
v_call: TRBV5-1
j_call: TRBJ1-3
cdr3_length: 15

cdr3_nt: TGTGCCAGCAGCTTAGCGGGAGTAACGACAGATACGCAGTATTTT
cdr3_aa: CASSLAGVTTDTQYF
d_call: .
clone_size: .
v_call: TRBV11-2
j_call: TRBJ2-3
cdr3_length: 15

cdr3_nt: TGTGCCAGCTCAACGCCTTCGACGACAGGTTATAACTATGGCTACACCTTC
cdr3_aa: CASSTPSTTGYNYGYTF
d_call: .
clone_size: .
v_call: TRBV18
j_call: TRBJ1-2
cdr3_length: 17

cdr3_nt: TGTGCCAGCAGCTTGGCCGCGGGATCCGGAAACACCATATATTTT
cdr3_aa: CASSLAAGSGNTIYF
d_call: .
clone_size: few
v_call: TRBV5-4
j_call: TRBJ1-3
cdr3_length: 15

cdr3_nt: TGCGCCAGCAGCCAAGAGAGAGCGGGAACGCAGTATTTT
cdr3_aa: CASSQERAGTQYF
d_call: TRBD2
clone_size: once
v_call: TRBV4-3
j_call: TRBJ2-3
cdr3_length: 13

cdr3_nt: TGTGCCAGCAGCTTATTCTTTGGGTCGGGAGATTTCCAAGAGACCCAGTACTTC
cdr3_aa: CASSLFFGSGDFQETQYF
d_call: .
clone_size: .
v_call: TRBV7-2
j_call: TRBJ2-5
cdr3_length: 18

cdr3_nt: TGTGCCAGTAGTCACCAGACCTGGGACTTACAAAGCTCCTACAATGAGCAGTTCTTC
cdr3_aa: CASSHQTWDLQSSYNEQFF
d_call: .
clone_size: .
v_call: TRBV19
j_call: TRBJ2-1
cdr3_length: 19

cdr3_nt: TGTGCCAGCACCGTGCGGGAGGGGGCGGTCTATGGCTACACCTTC
cdr3_aa: CASTVREGAVYGYTF
d_call: TRBD1
clone_size: .
v_call: TRBV6-5
j_call: TRBJ1-2
cdr3_length: 15

cdr3_nt: TGTGCCAGCAGCCCAGAATCTGGGCTGGGCGAGCAGTACTTC
cdr3_aa: CASSPESGLGEQYF
d_call: .
clone_size: .
v_call: TRBV3-1/TRBV3-2
j_call: TRBJ2-7
cdr3_length: 14

cdr3_nt: TGCGCCAGCAGCCAACTCGGGACAGTCAACGCTAACTATGGCTACACCTTC
cdr3_aa: CASSQLGTVNANYGYTF
d_call: TRBD1
clone_size: .
v_call: TRBV4-3
j_call: TRBJ1-2
cdr3_length: 17

cdr3_nt: TGTGCCAGCAGTTACGCAGGGGGCGCGGAACAGCCCCAGCATTTT
cdr3_aa: CASSYAGGAEQPQHF
d_call: TRBD1
clone_size: .
v_call: TRBV6-5
j_call: TRBJ1-5
cdr3_length: 15

cdr3_nt: TGTGCCAGCAGCTCGACACCTTTCTCTGGAAACACCATATATTTT
cdr3_aa: CASSSTPFSGNTIYF
d_call: .
clone_size: .
v_call: TRBV5-5
j_call: TRBJ1-3
cdr3_length: 15

cdr3_nt: TGTGCCAGCAGCCAAGCCCACAGCTATGGCTACACCTTC
cdr3_aa: CASSQAHSYGYTF
d_call: .
clone_size: .
v_call: TRBV14
j_call: TRBJ1-2
cdr3_length: 13

cdr3_nt: TGTGCCAGCAGCGTATCGGCTAGCGGGACCGCCACAGATACGCAGTATTTT
cdr3_aa: CASSVSASGTATDTQYF
d_call: TRBD2
clone_size: .
v_call: TRBV9
j_call: TRBJ2-3
cdr3_length: 17

cdr3_nt: TGCGCCAGCAGCCTAATGTGGGGGGGGAACACTGAAGCTTTCTTT
cdr3_aa: CASSLMWGGNTEAFF
d_call: .
clone_size: .
v_call: TRBV4-1
j_call: TRBJ1-1
cdr3_length: 15

cdr3_nt: TGTGCCAGTCAGGAACCGTACACTGAAGCTTTCTTT
cdr3_aa: CASQEPYTEAFF
d_call: .
clone_size: .
v_call: TRBV6-5
j_call: TRBJ1-1
cdr3_length: 12